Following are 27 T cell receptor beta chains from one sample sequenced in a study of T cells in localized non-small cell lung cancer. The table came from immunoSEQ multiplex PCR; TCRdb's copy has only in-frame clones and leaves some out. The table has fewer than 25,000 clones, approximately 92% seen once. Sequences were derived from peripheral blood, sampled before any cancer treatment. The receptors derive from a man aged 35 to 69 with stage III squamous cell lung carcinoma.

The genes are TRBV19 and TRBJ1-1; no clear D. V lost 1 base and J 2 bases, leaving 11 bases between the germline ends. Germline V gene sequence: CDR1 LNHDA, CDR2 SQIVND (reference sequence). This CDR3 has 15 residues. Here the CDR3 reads CASSIGLRTNTEAFF. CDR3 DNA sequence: TGTGCCAGTAGTATAGGCCTCAGGACTAACACTGAAGCTTTCTTT.

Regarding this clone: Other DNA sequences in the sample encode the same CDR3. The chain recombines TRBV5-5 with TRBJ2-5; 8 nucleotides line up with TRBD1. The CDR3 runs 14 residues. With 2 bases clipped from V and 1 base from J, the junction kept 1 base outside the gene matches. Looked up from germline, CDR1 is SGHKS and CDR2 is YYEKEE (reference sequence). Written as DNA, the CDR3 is TGTGCCAGCAGCTTAACAGGGGGCCAAGAGACCCAGTACTTC. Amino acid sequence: CASSLTGGQETQYF.

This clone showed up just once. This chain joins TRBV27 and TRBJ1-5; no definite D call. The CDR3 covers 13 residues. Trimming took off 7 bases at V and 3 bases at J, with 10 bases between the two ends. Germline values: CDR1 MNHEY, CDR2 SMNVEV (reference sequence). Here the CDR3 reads CASIQPYNQPQHF. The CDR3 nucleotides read TGTGCCAGCATACAACCCTACAATCAGCCCCAGCATTTT.

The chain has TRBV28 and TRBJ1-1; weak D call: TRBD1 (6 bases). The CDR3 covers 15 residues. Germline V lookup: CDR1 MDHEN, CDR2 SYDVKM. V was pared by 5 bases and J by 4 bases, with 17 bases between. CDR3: CASSPQQGRGTEAFF. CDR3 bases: TGTGCCAGCAGTCCGCAACAGGGAAGGGGCACTGAAGCTTTCTTT.

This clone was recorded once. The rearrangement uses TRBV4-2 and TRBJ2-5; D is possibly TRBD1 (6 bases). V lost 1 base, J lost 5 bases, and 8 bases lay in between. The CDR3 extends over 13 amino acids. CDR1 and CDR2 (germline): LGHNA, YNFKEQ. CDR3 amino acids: CASSQGDTETQYF. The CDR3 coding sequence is TGTGCCAGCAGCCAAGGGGACACCGAGACCCAGTACTTC.

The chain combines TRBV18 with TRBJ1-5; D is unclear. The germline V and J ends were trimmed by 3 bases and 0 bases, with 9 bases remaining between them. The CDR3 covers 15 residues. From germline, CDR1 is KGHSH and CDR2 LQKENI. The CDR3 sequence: CASSPNSNSNQPQHF. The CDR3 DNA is TGTGCCAGCTCACCGAACAGCAATAGCAATCAGCCCCAGCATTTT.

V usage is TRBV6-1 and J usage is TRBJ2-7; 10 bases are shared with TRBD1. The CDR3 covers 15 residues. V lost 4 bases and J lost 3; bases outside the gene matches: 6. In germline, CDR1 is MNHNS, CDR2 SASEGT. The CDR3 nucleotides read TGTGCCAGCAGTGGTGGGACAGGGGCTGTCTACGAGCAGTACTTC. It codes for CASSGGTGAVYEQYF.

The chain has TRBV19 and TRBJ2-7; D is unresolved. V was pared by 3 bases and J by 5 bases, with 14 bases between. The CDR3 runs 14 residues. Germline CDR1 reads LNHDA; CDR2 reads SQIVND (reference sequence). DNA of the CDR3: TGTGCCAGTAGTATTGGTTTGACATCCCACGAGCAGTACTTC. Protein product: CASSIGLTSHEQYF. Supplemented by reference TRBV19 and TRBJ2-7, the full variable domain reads DGGITQSPKYLFRKEGQNVTLSCEQNLNHDAMYWYRQDPGQGLRLIYYSQIVNDFQKGDIAEGYSVSREKKESFPLTVTSAQKNPTAFYLCASSIGLTSHEQYFGPGTRLTVT.

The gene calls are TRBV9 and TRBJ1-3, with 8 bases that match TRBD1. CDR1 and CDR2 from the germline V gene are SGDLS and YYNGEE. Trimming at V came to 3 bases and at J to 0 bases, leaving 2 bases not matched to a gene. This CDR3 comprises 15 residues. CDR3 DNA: TGTGCCAGCAGCGGTCAGGGGGCCTCTGGAAACACCATATATTTT. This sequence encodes CASSGQGASGNTIYF.

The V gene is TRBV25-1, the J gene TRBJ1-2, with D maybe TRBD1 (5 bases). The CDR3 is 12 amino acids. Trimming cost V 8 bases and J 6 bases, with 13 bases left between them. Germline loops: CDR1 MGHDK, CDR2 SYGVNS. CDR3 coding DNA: TGTGCCAGCCTAGGGGCCAATGATGGCTACACCTTC. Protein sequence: CASLGANDGYTF.

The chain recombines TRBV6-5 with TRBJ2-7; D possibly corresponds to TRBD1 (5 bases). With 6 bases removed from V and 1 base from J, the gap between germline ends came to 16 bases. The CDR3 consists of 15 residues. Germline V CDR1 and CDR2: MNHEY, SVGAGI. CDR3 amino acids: CASSLRDRFSYEQYF. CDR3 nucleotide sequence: TGTGCCAGCAGCTTGCGTGACAGATTTTCCTACGAGCAGTACTTC.

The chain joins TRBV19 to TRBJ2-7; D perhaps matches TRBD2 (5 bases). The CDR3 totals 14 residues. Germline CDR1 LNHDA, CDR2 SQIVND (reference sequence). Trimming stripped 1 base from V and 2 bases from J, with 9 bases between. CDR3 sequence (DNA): TGTGCCAGTAGTATAGGTCCAGCGGCCTACGAGCAGTACTTC. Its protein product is CASSIGPAAYEQYF. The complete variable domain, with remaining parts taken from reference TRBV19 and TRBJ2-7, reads DGGITQSPKYLFRKEGQNVTLSCEQNLNHDAMYWYRQDPGQGLRLIYYSQIVNDFQKGDIAEGYSVSREKKESFPLTVTSAQKNPTAFYLCASSIGPAAYEQYFGPGTRLTVT.

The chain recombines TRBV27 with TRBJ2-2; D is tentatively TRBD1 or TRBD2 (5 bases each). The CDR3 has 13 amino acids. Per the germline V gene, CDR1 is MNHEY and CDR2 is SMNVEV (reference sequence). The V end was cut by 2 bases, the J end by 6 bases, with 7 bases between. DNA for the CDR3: TGTGCCAGCAGTTTAGAGGGGCCCGGGGAGCTGTTTTTT. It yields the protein CASSLEGPGELFF.

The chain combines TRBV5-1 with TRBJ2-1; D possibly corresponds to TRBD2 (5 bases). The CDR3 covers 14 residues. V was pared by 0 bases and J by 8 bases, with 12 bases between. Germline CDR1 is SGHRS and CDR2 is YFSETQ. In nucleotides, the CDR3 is TGCGCCAGCAGCTTGGGCGGGCAGGTCGATGAGCAGTTCTTC. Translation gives CASSLGGQVDEQFF.

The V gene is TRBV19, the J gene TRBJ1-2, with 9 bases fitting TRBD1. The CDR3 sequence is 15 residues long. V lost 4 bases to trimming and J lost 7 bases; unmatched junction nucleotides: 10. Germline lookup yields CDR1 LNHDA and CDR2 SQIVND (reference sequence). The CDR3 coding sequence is TGTGCCAGTAGTACTTACGCCGGGACAGGGTTTGGCTACACCTTC. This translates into CASSTYAGTGFGYTF.

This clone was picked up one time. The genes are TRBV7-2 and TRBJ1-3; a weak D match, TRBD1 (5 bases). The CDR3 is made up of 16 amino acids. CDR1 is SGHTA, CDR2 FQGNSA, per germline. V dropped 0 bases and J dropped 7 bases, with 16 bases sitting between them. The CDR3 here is CASSLARDGVSNTIYF. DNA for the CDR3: TGTGCCAGCAGCTTAGCACGGGACGGAGTATCGAACACCATATATTTT.

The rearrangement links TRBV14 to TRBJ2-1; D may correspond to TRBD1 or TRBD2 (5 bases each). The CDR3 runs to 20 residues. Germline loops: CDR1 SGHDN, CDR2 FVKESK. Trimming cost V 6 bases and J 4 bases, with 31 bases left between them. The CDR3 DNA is TGTGCCAGCAGTCACTCCTCCGGGACCCCTAATCGGATGAGGTACAATGAGCAGTTCTTC. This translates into CASSHSSGTPNRMRYNEQFF.

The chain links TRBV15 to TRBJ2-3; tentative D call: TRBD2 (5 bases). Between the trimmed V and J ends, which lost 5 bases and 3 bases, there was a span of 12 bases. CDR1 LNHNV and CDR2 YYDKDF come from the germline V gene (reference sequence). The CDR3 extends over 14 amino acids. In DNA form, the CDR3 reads TGTGCCACCAGCGGACTGATACTTACAGATACGCAGTATTTT. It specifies CATSGLILTDTQYF.

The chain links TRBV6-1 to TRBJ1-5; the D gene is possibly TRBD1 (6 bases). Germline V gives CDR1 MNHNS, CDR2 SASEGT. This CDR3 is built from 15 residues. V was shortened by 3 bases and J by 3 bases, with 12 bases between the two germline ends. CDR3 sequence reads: CASSEEDSINQPQHF. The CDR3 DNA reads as TGTGCCAGCAGTGAGGAGGACAGTATCAATCAGCCCCAGCATTTT.

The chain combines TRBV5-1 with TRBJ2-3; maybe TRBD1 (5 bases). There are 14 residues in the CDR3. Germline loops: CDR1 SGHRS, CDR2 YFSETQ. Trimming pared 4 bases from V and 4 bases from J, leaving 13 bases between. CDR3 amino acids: CASSPTTDADTQYF. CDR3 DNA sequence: TGCGCCAGCAGCCCGACGACAGACGCAGATACGCAGTATTTT.

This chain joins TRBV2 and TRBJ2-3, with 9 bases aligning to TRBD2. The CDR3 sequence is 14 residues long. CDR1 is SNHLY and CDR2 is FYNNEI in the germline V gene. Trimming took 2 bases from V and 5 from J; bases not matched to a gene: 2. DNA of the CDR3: TGTGCCAGCAGTGAAAGGACTAGCGTAGATACGCAGTATTTT. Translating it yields CASSERTSVDTQYF.

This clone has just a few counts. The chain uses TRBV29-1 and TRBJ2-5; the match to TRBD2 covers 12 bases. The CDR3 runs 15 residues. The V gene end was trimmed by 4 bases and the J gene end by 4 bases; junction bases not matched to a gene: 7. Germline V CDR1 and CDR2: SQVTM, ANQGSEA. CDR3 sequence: CSVGLAGVARETQYF. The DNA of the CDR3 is TGCAGCGTTGGACTAGCGGGAGTCGCACGAGAGACCCAGTACTTC.

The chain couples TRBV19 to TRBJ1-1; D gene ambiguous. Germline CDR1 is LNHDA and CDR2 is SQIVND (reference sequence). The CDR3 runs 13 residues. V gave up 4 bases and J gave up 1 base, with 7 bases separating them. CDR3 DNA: TGTGCCAGTAGTAGGGAGACGAACACTGAAGCTTTCTTT. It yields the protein CASSRETNTEAFF.

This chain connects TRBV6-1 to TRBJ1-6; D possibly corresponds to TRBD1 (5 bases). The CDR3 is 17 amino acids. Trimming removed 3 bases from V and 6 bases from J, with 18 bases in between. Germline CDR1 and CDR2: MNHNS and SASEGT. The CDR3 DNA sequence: TGTGCCAGCAGTGATGTAGGTCGAGGGGTGGTTAATTCACCCCTCCACTTT. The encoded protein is CASSDVGRGVVNSPLHF.

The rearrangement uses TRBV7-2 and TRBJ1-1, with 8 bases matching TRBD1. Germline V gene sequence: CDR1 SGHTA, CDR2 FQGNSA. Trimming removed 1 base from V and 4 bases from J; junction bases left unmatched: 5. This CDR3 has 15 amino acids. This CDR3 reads CASSLVTGVGTEAFF. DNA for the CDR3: TGTGCCAGCAGCTTAGTGACAGGGGTGGGCACTGAAGCTTTCTTT.

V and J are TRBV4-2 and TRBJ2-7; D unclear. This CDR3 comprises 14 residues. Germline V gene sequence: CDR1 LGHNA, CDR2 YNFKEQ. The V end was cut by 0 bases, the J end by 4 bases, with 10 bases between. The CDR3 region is CASSQDLMGYEQYF. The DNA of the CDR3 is TGTGCCAGCAGCCAAGATCTCATGGGGTACGAGCAGTACTTC.

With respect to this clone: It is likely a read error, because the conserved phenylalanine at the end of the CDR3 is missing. CDR3 region: CASSASAQGATEAFS. The CDR3 coding sequence is TGTGCCAGCAGCGCGAGCGCGCAGGGTGCCACTGAAGCTTTCTCT. This sequence joins TRBV9 and TRBJ1-1; possible D gene TRBD1, 5 bases. Per germline, CDR1 SGDLS and CDR2 YYNGEE. The CDR3 spans 15 residues. The ends were cut back, 3 bases at V and 4 bases at J, with 16 bases in the middle.